This T cell receptor (beta chain) originates from a study of T cell repertoires in cytomegalovirus infection. Turning to the study itself: It can be stated that public TCR beta signatures indicated CMV infection as well as a matching HLA type. General observations from the study: CMV-specific TCR beta clonotypes restricted by HLA-C dominated the ex vivo response.

TCRdb re-called the reads through MiXCR, storing one row per CDR3 protein. This table holds some 450,000 distinct CDR3 sequences, about a third found once. Germline CDR1 MNHEY, CDR2 SMNVEV (reference sequence). This CDR3 comprises 13 residues. Trimming pared 4 bases from V and 4 bases from J, leaving 10 bases between. At least ten counts were recorded for this clonotype. Antigen: not known. V is TRBV27 and J is TRBJ2-5; the D gene is possibly TRBD1 (6 bases). Sequencing used PBMCs. The clonotype originates from a human donor in good health (CMV status not recorded). Some clones in this sample may be carry-over from other donors' samples. Here the CDR3 reads CASSWDMGETQYF. The CDR3 region has the DNA TGTGCCAGCAGTTGGGACATGGGAGAGACCCAGTACTTC.